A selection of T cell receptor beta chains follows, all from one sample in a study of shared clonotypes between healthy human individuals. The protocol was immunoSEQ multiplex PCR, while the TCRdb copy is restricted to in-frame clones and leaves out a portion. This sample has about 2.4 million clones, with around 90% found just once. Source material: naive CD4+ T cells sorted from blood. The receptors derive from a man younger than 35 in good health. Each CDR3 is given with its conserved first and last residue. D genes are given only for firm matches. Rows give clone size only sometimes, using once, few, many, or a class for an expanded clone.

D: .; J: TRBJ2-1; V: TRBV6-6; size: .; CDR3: CATAVTGTYNEQFF; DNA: TGTGCCACCGCGGTTACAGGGACCTACAATGAGCAGTTCTTC
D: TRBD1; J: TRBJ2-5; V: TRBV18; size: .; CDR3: CASSPLYVTGETQYF; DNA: TGTGCCAGCTCACCATTGTATGTGACAGGGGAGACCCAGTACTTC
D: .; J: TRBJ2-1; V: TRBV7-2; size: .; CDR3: CASSSWENEQFF; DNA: TGTGCCAGCAGCTCCTGGGAAAATGAGCAGTTCTTC
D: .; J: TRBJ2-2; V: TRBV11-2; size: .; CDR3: CASSLDRRLTGELFF; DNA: TGTGCCAGCAGCTTAGATAGGCGACTCACCGGGGAGCTGTTTTTT
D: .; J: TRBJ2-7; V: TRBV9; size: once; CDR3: CASSRLTGGDEQYF; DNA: TGTGCCAGCAGCAGACTGACAGGTGGGGACGAGCAGTACTTC
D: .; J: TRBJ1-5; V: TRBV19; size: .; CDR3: CASSHSYYSNQPQHF; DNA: TGTGCCAGTAGTCACAGTTATTATAGCAATCAGCCCCAGCATTTT
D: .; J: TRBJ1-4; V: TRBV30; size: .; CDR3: CAWSPGPDEKLFF; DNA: TGTGCCTGGAGTCCCGGCCCGGATGAAAAACTGTTTTTT
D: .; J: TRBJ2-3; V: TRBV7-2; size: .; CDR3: CASSLAGERTDTQYF; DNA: TGTGCCAGCAGCTTAGCGGGGGAGCGCACAGATACGCAGTATTTT
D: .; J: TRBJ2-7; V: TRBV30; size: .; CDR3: CAWSSPGAGGGEQYF; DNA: TGTGCCTGGTCCTCTCCCGGGGCAGGGGGAGGCGAGCAGTACTTC
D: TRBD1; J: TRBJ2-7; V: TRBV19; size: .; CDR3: CASTSGQGVYEQYF; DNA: TGTGCCAGTACGAGCGGACAGGGTGTCTACGAGCAGTACTTC
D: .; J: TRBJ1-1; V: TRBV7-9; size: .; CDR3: CASGFWENMNTEAFF; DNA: TGTGCCAGCGGATTTTGGGAGAACATGAACACTGAAGCTTTCTTT
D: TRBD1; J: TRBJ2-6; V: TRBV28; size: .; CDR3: CASTGTGGARGANVLTF; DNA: TGTGCCAGCACCGGGACAGGGGGCGCGAGGGGGGCCAACGTCCTGACTTTC
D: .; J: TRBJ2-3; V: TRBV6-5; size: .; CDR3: CASTVTGTDTQYF; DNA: TGTGCCAGCACCGTGACAGGCACAGATACGCAGTATTTT
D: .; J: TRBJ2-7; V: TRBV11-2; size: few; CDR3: CASSFSRGDHEQYF; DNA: TGTGCCAGCAGCTTCTCCAGGGGTGACCACGAGCAGTACTTC
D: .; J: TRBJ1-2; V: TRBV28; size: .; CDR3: CASSLTIGAGANYGYTF; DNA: TGTGCCAGCAGTCTAACGATAGGGGCAGGGGCTAACTATGGCTACACCTTC
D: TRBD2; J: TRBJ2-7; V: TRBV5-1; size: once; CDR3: CASSLDSSGPPYEQYF; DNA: TGCGCCAGCAGCTTGGACTCTAGCGGGCCCCCCTACGAGCAGTACTTC
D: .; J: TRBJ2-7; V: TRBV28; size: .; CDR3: CAKLGRQDPYEQYF; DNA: TGTGCCAAATTGGGGAGACAGGATCCCTACGAGCAGTACTTC
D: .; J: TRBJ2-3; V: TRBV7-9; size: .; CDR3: CASSLMDRITDTQYF; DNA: TGTGCCAGCAGCTTAATGGATCGAATCACAGATACGCAGTATTTT
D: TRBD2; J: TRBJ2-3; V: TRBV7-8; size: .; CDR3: CASSPASGGRVDTQYF; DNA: TGTGCCAGCAGCCCGGCTAGCGGGGGGCGGGTAGATACGCAGTATTTT
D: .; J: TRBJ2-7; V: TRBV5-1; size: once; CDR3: CASSLGGGIYEQYF; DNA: TGCGCCAGCAGCTTGGGGGGAGGAATATACGAGCAGTACTTC
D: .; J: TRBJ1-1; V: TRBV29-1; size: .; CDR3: CSVEKGAFGSEAFF; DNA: TGCAGCGTTGAAAAAGGGGCCTTCGGGTCTGAAGCTTTCTTT
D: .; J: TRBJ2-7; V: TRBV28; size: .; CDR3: CASSLGMGYSYEQYF; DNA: .
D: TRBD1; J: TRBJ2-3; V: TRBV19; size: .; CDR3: CASSIGQGLGTDTQYF; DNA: TGTGCCAGTAGTATAGGACAGGGGTTAGGCACAGATACGCAGTATTTT
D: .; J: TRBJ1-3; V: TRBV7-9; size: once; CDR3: CASSLLPGYGNTIYF; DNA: TGTGCCAGCAGCTTACTCCCGGGGTATGGAAACACCATATATTTT
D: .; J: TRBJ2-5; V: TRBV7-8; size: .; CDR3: CASTKLGEETQYF; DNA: TGTGCCAGCACCAAGCTAGGGGAGGAGACCCAGTACTTC
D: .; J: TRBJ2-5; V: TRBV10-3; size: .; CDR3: CAISGQSQETQYF; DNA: TGTGCCATCAGTGGACAGAGCCAAGAGACCCAGTACTTC
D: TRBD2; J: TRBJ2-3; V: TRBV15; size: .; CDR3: CATSRGLAGPSTDTQYF; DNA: TGTGCCACCAGCAGGGGACTAGCGGGGCCTAGCACAGATACGCAGTATTTT
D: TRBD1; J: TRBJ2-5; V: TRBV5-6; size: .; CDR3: CASSFTGTGEETQYF; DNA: TGTGCCAGCAGCTTCACAGGGACAGGAGAAGAGACCCAGTACTTC
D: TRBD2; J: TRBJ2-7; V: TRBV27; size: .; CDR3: CASSLGLAGAEQYF; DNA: TGTGCCAGCAGTTTGGGACTAGCGGGAGCCGAGCAGTACTTC